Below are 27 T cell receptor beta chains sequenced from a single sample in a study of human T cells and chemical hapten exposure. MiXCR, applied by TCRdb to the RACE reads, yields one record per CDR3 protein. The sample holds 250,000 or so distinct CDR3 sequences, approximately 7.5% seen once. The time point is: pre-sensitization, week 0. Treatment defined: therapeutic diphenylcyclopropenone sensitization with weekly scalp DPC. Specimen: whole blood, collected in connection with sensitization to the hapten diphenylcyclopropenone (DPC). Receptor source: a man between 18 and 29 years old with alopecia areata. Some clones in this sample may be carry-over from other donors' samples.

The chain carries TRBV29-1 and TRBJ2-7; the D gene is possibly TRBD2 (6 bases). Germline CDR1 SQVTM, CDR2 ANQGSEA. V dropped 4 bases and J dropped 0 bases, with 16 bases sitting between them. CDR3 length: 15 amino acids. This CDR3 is CSVVGRGPYSYEQYF. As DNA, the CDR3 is TGCAGCGTTGTAGGGCGGGGCCCTTACTCCTACGAGCAGTACTTC.

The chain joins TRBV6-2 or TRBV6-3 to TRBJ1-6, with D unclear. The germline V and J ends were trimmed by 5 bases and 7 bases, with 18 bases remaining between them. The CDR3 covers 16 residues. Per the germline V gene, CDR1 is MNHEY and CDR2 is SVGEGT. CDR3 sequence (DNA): TGTGCCAGCAGTCTAGCCCGGACGGTCCAAAATTCACCCCTCCACTTT. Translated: CASSLARTVQNSPLHF.

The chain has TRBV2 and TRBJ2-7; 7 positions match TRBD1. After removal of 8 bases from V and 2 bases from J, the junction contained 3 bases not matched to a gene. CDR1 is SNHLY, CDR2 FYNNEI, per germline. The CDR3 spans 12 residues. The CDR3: CASYRGTYEQYV. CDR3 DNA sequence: TGTGCCAGCTACAGGGGAACCTACGAGCAGTACGTC.

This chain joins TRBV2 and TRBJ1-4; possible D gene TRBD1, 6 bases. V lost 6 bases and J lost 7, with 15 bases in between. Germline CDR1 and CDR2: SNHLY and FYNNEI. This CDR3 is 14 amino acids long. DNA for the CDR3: TGTGCCAGCAGGCTAGGGGGGCGGATTGAAAAACTGTTTTTT. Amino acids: CASRLGGRIEKLFF. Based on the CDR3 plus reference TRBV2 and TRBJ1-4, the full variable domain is EPEVTQTPSHQVTQMGQEVILRCVPISNHLYFYWYRQILGQKVEFLVSFYNNEISEKSEIFDDQFSVERPDGSNFTLKIRSTKLEDSAMYFCASRLGGRIEKLFFGSGTQLSVL.

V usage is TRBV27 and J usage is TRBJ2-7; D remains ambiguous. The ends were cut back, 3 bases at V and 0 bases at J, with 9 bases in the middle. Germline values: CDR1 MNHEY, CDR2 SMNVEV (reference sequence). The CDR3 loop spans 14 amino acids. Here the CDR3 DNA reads TGTGCCAGCAGTTTCTTTGAAAGCTCCTACGAGCAGTACTTC. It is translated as CASSFFESSYEQYF.

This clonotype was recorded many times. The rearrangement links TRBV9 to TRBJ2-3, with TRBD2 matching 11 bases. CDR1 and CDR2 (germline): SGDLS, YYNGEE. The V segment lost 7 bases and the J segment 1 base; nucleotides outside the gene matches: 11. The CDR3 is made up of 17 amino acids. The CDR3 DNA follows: TGTGCCAGCCAACGACTAGCGGGGCTCTCGGGCACAGATACGCAGTATTTT. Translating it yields CASQRLAGLSGTDTQYF.

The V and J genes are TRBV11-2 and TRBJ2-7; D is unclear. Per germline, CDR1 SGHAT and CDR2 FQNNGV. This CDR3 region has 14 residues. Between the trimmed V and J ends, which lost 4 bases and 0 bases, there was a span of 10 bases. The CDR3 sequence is CASSSAQSSYEQYV. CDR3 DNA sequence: TGTGCCAGCAGCTCCGCACAGAGCTCCTACGAGCAGTACGTC.

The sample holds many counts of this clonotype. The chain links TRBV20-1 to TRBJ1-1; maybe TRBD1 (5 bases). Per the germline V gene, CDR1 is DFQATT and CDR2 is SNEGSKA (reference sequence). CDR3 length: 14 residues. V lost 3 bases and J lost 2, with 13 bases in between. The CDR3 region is CSASRRGFNTEAFF. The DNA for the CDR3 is TGCAGTGCTAGTCGGAGGGGATTCAACACTGAAGCTTTCTTT.

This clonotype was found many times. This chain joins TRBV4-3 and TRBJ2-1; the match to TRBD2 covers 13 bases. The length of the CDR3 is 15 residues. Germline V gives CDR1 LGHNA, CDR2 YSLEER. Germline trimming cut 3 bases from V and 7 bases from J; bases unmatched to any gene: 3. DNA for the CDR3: TGCGCCAGCAGCCAGGGACTAGCGGGGTTTAATGAGCAGTTCTTC. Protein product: CASSQGLAGFNEQFF.

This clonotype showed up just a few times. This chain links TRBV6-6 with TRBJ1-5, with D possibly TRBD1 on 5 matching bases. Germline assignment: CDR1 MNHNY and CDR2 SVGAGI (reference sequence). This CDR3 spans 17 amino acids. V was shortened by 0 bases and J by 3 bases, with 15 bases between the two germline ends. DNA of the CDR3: TGTGCCAGCAGTTACTCGAGCAGGGAGAAACACAATCAGCCCCAGCATTTT. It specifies CASSYSSREKHNQPQHF.

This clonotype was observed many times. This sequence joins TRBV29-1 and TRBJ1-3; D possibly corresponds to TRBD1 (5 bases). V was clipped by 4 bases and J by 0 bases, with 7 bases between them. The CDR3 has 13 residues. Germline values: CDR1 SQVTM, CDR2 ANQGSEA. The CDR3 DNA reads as TGCAGCGTTGGACAGAGCTCTGGAAACACCATATATTTT. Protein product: CSVGQSSGNTIYF.

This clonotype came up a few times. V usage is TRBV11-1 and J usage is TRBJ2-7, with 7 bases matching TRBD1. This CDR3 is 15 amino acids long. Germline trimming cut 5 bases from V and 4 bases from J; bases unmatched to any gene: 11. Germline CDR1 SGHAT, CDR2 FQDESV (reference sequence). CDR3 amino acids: CASSRLLPGGYEQYF. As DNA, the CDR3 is TGTGCCAGCAGCCGCCTATTGCCAGGGGGTTACGAGCAGTACTTC. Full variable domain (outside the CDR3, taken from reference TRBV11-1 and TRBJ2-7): EAEVAQSPRYKITEKSQAVAFWCDPISGHATLYWYRQILGQGPELLVQFQDESVVDDSQLPKDRFSAERLKGVDSTLKIQPAELGDSAMYLCASSRLLPGGYEQYFGPGTRLTVT.

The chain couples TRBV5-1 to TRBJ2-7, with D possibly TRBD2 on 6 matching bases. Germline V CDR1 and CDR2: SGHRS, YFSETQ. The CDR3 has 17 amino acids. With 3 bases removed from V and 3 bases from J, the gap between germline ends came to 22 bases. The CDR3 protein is CASSCHDRLRGSYEQYV. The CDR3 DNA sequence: TGCGCCAGCAGCTGCCACGATAGACTGCGGGGAAGCTACGAGCAGTACGTC.

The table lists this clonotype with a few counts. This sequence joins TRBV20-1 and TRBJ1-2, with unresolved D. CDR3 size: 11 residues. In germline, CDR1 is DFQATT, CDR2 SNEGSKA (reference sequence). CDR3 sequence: CSGVANYGYTF. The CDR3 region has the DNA TGCAGCGGAGTAGCTAACTATGGCTACACCTTC.

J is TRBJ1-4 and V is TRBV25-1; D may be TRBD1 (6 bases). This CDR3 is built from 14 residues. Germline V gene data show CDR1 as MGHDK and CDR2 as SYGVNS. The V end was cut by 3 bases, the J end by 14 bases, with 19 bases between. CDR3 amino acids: CASSDVGGVGQLFF. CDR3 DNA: TGTGCCAGCAGTGATGTGGGGGGAGTAGGACAGCTGTTTTTT.

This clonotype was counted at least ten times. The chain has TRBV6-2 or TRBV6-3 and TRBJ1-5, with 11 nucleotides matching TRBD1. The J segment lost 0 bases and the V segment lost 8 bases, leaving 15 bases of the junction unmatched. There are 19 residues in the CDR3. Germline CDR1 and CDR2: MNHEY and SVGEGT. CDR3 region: CASGVPGQGVLGSNQPQHF. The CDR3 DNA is TGTGCCAGCGGAGTCCCGGGACAGGGGGTGCTGGGTAGCAATCAGCCCCAGCATTTT.

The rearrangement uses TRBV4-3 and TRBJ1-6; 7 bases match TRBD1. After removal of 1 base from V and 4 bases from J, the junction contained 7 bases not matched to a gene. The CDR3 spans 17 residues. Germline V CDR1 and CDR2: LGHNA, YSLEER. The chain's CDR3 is CASSQVSGGGYNSPLHF. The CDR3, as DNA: TGCGCCAGCAGCCAAGTTTCAGGGGGGGGGTATAATTCACCCCTCCACTTT.

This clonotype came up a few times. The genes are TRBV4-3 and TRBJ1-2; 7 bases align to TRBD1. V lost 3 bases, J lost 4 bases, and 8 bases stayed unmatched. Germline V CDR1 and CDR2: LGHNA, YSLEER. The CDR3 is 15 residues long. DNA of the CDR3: TGCGCCAGCAGCCAGGACGACAGGGCTATCTATGGCTACACCTTC. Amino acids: CASSQDDRAIYGYTF.

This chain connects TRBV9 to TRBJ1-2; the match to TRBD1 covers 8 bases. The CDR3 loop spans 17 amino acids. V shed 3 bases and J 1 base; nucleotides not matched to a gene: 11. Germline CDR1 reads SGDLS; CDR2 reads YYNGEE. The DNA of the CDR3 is TGTGCCAGCAGCGAAAAACGGACAGGGACGAGTAACTATGGCTACACCTTC. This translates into CASSEKRTGTSNYGYTF.

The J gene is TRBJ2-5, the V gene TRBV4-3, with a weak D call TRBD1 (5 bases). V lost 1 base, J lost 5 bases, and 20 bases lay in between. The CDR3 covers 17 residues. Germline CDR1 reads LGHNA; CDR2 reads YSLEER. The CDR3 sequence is CASSQALQGVWAETQYF. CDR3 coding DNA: TGCGCCAGCAGCCAAGCCTTGCAAGGGGTTTGGGCCGAGACCCAGTACTTC.

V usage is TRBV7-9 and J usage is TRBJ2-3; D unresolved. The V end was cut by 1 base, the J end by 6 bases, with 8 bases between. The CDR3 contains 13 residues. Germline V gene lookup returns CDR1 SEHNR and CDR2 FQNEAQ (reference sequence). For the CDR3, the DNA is TGTGCCAGCAGCTTAGACTCACGGGATACGCAGTATTTT. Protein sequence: CASSLDSRDTQYF.

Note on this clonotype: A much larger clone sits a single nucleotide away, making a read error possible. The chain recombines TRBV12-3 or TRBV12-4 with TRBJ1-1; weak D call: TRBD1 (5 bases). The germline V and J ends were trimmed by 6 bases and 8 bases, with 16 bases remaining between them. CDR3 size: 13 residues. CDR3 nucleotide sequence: TGTGCCAGCAGGTCGGACATTCTAGCCGAAGCTTTCTTT. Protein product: CASRSDILAEAFF.

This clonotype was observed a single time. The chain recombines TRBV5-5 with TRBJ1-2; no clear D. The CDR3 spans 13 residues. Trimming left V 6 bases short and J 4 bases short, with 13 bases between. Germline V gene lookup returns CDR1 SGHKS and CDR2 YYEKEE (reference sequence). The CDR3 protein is CASTSAQSYGYTF. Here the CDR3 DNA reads TGTGCCAGCACCTCTGCCCAGAGCTATGGCTACACCTTC.

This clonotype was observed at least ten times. CDR3 residues: CASSFGQGAGEQFF. DNA of the CDR3: TGTGCCAGCAGTTTTGGGCAGGGGGCGGGTGAGCAGTTCTTC. The V call is TRBV27, the J call TRBJ2-1; 8 bases agree with TRBD1. Germline CDR1 and CDR2: MNHEY and SMNVEV (reference sequence). This CDR3 comprises 14 residues. V dropped 3 bases and J dropped 9; count of bases not matched to a gene: 7.

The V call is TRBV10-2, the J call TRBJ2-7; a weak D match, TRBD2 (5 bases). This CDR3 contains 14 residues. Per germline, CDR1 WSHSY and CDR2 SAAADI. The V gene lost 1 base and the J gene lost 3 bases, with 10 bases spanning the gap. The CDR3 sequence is CASSELRAHYEQYF. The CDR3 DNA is TGCGCCAGCAGTGAGTTGCGGGCCCACTACGAGCAGTACTTC.

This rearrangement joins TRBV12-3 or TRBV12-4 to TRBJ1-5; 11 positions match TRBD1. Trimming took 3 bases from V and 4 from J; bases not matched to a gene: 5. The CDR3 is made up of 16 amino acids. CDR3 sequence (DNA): TGTGCCAGCAGTTTCGGACAGGGGGCGCGGAATCAGCCCCAGCATTTT. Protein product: CASSFGQGARNQPQHF.

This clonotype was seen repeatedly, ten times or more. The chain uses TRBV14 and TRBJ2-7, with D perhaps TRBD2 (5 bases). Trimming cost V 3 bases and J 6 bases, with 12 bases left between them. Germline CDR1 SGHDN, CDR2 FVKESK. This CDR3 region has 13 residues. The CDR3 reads CASSQDLASEQYV. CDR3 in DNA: TGTGCCAGCAGCCAGGACCTAGCTAGCGAGCAGTACGTC.